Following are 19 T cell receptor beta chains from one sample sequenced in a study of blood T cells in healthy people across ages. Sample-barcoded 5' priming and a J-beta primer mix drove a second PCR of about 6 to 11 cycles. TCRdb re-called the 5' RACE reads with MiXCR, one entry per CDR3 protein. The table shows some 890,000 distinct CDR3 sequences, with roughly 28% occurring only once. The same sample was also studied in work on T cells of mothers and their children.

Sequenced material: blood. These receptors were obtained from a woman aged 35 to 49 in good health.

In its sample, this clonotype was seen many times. CDR3 loop: CASLIAETQYF. DNA of the CDR3: TGTGCCAGCCTCATAGCAGAGACCCAGTACTTC. The chain employs TRBV2 and TRBJ2-5, with D unclear. V lost 8 bases to trimming and J lost 4 bases, with 8 bases between them. Germline V gene data show CDR1 as SNHLY and CDR2 as FYNNEI. This CDR3 spans 11 amino acids.

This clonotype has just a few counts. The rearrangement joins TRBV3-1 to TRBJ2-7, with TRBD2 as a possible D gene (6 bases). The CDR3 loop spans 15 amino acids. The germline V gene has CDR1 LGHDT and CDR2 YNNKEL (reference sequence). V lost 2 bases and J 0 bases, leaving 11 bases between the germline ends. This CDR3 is CASSQLGTASYEQYF. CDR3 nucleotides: TGTGCCAGCAGCCAATTGGGGACTGCCTCCTACGAGCAGTACTTC.

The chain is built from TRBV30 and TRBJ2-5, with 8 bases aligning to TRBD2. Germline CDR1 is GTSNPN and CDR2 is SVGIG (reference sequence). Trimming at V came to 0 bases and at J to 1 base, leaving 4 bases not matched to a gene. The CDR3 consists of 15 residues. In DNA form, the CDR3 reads TGTGCCTGGAGTGTACGCGGGGGGCGCCAAGAGACCCAGTACTTC. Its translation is CAWSVRGGRQETQYF.

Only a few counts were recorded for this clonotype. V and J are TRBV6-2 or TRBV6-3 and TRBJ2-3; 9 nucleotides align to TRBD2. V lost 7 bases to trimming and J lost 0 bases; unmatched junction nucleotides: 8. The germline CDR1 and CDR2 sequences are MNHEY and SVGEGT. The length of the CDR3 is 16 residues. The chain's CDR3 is CASTLSGGPSTDTQYF. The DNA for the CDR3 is TGTGCCAGCACCCTAAGCGGGGGGCCTAGCACAGATACGCAGTATTTT.

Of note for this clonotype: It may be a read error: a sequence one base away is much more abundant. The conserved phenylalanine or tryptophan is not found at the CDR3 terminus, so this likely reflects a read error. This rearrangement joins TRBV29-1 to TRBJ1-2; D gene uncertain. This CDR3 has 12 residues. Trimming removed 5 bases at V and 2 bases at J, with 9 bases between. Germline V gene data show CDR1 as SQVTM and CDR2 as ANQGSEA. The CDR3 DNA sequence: TGCAGCGTTAAGGAGGGCAACTATGGCTACACCTGC. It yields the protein CSVKEGNYGYTC.

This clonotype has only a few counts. The CDR3 region has the DNA TGCGCCAGCAGTGAACCAGGAGACTACGAGCAGTACTTC. It specifies CASSEPGDYEQYF. This rearrangement joins TRBV5-1 to TRBJ2-7; D gene ambiguous. Germline CDR1 and CDR2: SGHRS and YFSETQ. This CDR3 region has 13 residues. V was clipped by 5 bases and J by 3 bases, with 12 bases between them.

This CDR3 reads CSVEGDRRVTDTQYF. In nucleotides, the CDR3 is TGCAGCGTTGAGGGAGATCGACGGGTCACAGATACGCAGTATTTT. This chain links TRBV29-1 with TRBJ2-3; possible D gene TRBD2, 5 bases. The V end lost 3 bases, the J end lost 2 bases, and 15 bases lay between the germline ends. CDR3 size: 15 residues. Germline loops: CDR1 SQVTM, CDR2 ANQGSEA.

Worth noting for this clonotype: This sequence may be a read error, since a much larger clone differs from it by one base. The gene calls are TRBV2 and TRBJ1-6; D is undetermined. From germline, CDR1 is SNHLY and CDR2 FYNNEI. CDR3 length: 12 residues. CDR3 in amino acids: CASSLVNSPLQF. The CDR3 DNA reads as TGTGCCAGCAGTTTAGTTAATTCACCCCTCCAATTT.

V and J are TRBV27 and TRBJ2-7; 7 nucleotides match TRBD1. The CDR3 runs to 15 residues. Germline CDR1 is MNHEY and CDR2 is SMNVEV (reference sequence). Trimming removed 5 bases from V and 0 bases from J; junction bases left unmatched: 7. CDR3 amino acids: CASSAGQANSYEQYF. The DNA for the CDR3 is TGTGCCAGCAGTGCCGGACAGGCGAACTCCTACGAGCAGTACTTC.

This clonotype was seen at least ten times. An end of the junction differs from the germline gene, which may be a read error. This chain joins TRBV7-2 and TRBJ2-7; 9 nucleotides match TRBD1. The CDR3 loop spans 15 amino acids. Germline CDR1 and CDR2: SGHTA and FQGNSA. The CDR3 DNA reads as TGTGCCAGCAGTTTAGGGACAGGGTCCTCCTACGAGCAGTACTTC. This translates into CASSLGTGSSYEQYF.

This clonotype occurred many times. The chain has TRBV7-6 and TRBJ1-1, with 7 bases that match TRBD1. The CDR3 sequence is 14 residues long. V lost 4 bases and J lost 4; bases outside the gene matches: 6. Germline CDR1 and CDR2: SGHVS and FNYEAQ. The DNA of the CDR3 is TGTGCCAGCAGCTCTCAGGGGGGGGCCACTGAAGCTTTCTTT. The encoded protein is CASSSQGGATEAFF.

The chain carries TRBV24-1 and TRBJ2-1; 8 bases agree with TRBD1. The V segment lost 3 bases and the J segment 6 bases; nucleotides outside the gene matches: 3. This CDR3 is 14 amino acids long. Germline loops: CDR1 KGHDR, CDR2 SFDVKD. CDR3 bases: TGTGCCACCAGTGATATGGACAGGGTCAATGAGCAGTTCTTC. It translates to CATSDMDRVNEQFF.

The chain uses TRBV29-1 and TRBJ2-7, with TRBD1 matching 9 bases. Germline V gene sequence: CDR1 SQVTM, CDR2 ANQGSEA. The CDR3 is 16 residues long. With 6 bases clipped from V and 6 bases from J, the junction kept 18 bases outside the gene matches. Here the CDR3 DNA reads TGCAGCGTGACCAAACCCCCGGGACAGGGAAGCTCCGAGCAGTACTTC. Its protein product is CSVTKPPGQGSSEQYF.

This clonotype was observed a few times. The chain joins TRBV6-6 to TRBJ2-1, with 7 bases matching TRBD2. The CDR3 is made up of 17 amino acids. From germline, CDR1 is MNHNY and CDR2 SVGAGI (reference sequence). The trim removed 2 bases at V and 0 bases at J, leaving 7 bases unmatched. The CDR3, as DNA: TGTGCCAGCAGTTACCCACCAGCGGGGAGCTCCTACAATGAGCAGTTCTTC. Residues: CASSYPPAGSSYNEQFF.

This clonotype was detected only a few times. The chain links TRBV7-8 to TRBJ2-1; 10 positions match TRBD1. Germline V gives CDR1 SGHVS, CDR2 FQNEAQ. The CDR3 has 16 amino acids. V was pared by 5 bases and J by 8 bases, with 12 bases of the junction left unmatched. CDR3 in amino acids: CASSPTRDRGGDEQFF. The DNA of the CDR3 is TGTGCCAGCAGCCCGACCCGGGACAGGGGAGGCGATGAGCAGTTCTTC.

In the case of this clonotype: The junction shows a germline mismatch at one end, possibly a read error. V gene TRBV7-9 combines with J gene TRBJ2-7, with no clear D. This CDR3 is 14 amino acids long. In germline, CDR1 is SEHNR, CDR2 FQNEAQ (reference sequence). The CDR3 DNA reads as TGTGCCAGCGGCTTCCCACAACGATCCTACGAGCAGTACTTC. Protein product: CASGFPQRSYEQYF. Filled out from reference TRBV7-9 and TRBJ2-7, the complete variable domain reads DTGVSQNPRHKITKRGQNVTFRCDPISEHNRLYWYRQTLGQGPEFLTYFQNEAQLEKSRLLSDRFSAERPKGSFSTLEIQRTEQGDSAMYLCASGFPQRSYEQYFGPGTRLTVT.

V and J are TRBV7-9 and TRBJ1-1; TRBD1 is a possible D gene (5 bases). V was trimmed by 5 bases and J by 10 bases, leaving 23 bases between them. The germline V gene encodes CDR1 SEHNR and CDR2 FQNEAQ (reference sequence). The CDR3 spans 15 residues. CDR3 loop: CASSARWGRSGVAFF. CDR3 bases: TGTGCCAGCAGCGCCCGCTGGGGGAGGTCGGGTGTAGCTTTCTTT.

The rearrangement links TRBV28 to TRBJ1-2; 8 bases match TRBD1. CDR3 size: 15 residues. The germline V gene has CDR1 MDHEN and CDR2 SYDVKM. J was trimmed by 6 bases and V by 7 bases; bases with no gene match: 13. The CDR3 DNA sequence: TGTGCCAGCACTTTGGGGGTGCAGGGGGCGCATGGCTACACCTTC. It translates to CASTLGVQGAHGYTF.

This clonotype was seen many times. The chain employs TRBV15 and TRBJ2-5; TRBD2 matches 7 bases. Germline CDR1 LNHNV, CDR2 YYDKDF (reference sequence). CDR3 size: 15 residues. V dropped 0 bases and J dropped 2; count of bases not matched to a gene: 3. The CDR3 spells CATSRDPSGQETQYF. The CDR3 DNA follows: TGTGCCACCAGCAGAGACCCTAGCGGTCAAGAGACCCAGTACTTC.